The entry that follows covers one T cell receptor (beta chain) sequence. Its antigen is as yet unknown. CDR3 length equals 15 residues. Germline CDR1 is KGHSH and CDR2 is LQKENI. V dropped 3 bases and J dropped 4 bases, with 13 bases sitting between them. Cultured CD4+ T cell DNA underwent sequencing with the Oncomine TCR Beta short-read assay. Via MiXCR, TCRdb re-called the PCR reads, giving one row per CDR3 protein. The sample records 14,000 or so distinct CDR3 sequences, 25% to 35% being singletons. This sample was taken from a study of vaccination and CD4 T cells after COVID-19. The wider study: It was a median around 100 days after diagnosis, with a range of 35 to 161, that post-COVID samples were drawn. Cells were stimulated with overlapping spike peptides from SARS-CoV-2, HCoV-NL63, HCoV-OC43 and HCoV-229E. No peptide, an HIV-1 Nef pool, or a CEFX pool was what each control culture received.

The treatment denotes: approximately nine-day PBMC culture with coronavirus spike peptide pools or control peptides (ViraFEST assay). Isolation of CD4+ T cells by negative selection took place after 9 to 11 days of culture. The clonotype originates from a human donor with COVID-19. What was sequenced was cultured CD4+ T cells from blood. The chain employs TRBV18 and TRBJ2-1; D is perhaps TRBD1 (5 bases). CDR3 loop: CASSPLNTGYNEQFF. The CDR3, as DNA: TGTGCCAGCTCACCGTTAAACACAGGTTACAATGAGCAGTTCTTC.